Detailed here is one T cell receptor beta chain. The source of the sample is a study of blood T cell repertoires in COVID-19. Across the study: COVID-19 samples, acute and convalescent, were from the United States, Italy and Spain.

The assay was immunoSEQ multiplex PCR, and TCRdb's table has in-frame clones only and misses some. The sample lists 200,000 to 250,000 clones; approximately 83% were seen once. The V end was cut by 2 bases, the J end by 11 bases, with 15 bases between. This CDR3 region has 13 residues. The rearrangement links TRBV12-3 or TRBV12-4 to TRBJ1-2; D is perhaps TRBD1 (6 bases). The sample was peripheral blood. The sequence was collected from a woman aged 45-65 years with acute or convalescent COVID-19. DNA of the CDR3: TGTGCCAGCAGTTTACAGCAGGGGAGTGGTTACACCTTC. Amino acid sequence: CASSLQQGSGYTF.